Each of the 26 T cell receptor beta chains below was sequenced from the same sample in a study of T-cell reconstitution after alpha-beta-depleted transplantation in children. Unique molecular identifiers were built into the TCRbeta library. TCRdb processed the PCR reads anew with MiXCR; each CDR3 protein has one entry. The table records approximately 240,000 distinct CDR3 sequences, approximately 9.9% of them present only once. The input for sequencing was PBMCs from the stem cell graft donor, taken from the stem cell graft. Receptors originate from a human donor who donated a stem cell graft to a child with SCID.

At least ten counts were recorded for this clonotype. CDR3 loop: CASSLSHNEQFF. The CDR3 coding sequence is TGCGCCAGCAGCTTGTCCCACAATGAGCAGTTCTTC. The rearrangement uses TRBV5-1 and TRBJ2-1; D ambiguous. V lost 1 base and J lost 5, with 4 bases in between. The CDR3 has 12 amino acids. The germline V gene has CDR1 SGHRS and CDR2 YFSETQ.

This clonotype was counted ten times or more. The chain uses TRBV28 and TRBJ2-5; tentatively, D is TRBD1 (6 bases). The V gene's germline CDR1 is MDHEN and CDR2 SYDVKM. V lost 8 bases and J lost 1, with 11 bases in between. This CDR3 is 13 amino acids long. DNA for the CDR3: TGTGCCAGCGCAACGACAGGCCAAGAGACCCAGTACTTC. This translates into CASATTGQETQYF.

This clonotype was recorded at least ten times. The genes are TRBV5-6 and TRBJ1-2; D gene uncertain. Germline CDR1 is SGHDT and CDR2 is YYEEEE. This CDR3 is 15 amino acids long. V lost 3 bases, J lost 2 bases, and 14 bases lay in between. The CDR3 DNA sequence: TGTGCCAGCAGCTCGGCCCAGGACCTGAACTATGGCTACACCTTC. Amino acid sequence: CASSSAQDLNYGYTF.

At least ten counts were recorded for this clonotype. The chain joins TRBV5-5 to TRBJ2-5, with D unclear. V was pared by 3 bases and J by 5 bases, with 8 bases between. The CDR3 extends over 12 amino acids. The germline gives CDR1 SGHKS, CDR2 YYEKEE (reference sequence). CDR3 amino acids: CASSYDTETQYF. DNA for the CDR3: TGTGCCAGCAGCTACGACACGGAGACCCAGTACTTC.

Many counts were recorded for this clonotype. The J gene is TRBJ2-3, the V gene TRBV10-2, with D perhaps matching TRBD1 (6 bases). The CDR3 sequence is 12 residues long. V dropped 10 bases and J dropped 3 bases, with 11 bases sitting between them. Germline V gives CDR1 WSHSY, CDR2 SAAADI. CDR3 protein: CAIQGGTDTQYF. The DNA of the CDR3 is TGCGCCATACAAGGGGGTACAGATACGCAGTATTTT.

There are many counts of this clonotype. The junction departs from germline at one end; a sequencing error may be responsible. The DNA for the CDR3 is TGTGCCAGCAGCCATTTTGACCTGACCGCGGCCTTC. This translates into CASSHFDLTAAF. The chain employs TRBV2 and TRBJ2-7; D is unclear. CDR1 SNHLY and CDR2 FYNNEI come from the germline V gene. The CDR3 spans 12 residues.

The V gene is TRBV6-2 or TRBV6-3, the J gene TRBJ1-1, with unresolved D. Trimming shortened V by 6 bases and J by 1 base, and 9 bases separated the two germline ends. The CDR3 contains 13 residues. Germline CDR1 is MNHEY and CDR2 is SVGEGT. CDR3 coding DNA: TGTGCCAGCAGAGTCTCAGGGAACACTGAAGCTTTCTTT. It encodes CASRVSGNTEAFF.

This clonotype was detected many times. The CDR3 loop is CASSLGTGQHTDTQYF. The CDR3 DNA reads TGCGCCAGCAGCTTGGGAACGGGACAGCACACAGATACGCAGTATTTT. V usage is TRBV5-1 and J usage is TRBJ2-3, with TRBD1 matching 7 bases. The CDR3 runs to 16 residues. Germline CDR1 reads SGHRS; CDR2 reads YFSETQ. Trimming removed 0 bases from V and 2 bases from J; junction bases left unmatched: 6.

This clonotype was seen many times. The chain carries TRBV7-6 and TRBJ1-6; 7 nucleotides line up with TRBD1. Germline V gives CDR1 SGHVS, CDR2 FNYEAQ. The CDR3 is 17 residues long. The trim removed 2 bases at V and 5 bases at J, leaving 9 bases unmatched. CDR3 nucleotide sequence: TGTGCCAGCAGCTTAAGGGACAGAGGGGGGAATAATTCACCCCTCCACTTT. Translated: CASSLRDRGGNNSPLHF. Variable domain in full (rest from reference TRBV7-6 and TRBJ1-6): GAGVSQSPRYKVTKRGQDVALRCDPISGHVSLYWYRQALGQGPEFLTYFNYEAQQDKSGLPNDRFSAERPEGSISTLTIQRTEQRDSAMYRCASSLRDRGGNNSPLHFGNGTRLTVT.

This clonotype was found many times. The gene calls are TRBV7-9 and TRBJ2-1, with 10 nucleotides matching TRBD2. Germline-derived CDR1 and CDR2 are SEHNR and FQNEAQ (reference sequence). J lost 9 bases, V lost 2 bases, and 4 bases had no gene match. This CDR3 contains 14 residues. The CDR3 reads CASSLSGGAGEQFF. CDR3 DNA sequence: TGTGCCAGCAGCTTAAGCGGGGGGGCCGGTGAGCAGTTCTTC.

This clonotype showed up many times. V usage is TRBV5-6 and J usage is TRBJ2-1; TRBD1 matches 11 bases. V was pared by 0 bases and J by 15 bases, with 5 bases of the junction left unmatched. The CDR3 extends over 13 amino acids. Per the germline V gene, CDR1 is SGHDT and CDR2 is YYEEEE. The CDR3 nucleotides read TGTGCCAGCAGCTTGGATTCGGGACAGGGGGTGTTCTTC. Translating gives CASSLDSGQGVFF.

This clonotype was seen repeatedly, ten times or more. This CDR3 is CASSLTGQANTEAFF. The CDR3 DNA reads as TGCGCCAGCAGCTTAACAGGACAGGCGAACACTGAAGCTTTCTTT. V gene TRBV5-1 combines with J gene TRBJ1-1, with 7 bases fitting TRBD1. J gave up 1 base and V 2 bases, and 5 bases lay outside the gene matches. The CDR3 length is 15 residues. Germline values: CDR1 SGHRS, CDR2 YFSETQ.

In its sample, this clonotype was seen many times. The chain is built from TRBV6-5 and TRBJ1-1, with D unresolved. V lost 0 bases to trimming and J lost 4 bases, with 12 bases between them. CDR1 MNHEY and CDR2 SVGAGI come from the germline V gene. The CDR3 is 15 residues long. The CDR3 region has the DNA TGTGCCAGCAGTTACTCAAGGGAGTGGGGCACTGAAGCTTTCTTT. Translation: CASSYSREWGTEAFF.

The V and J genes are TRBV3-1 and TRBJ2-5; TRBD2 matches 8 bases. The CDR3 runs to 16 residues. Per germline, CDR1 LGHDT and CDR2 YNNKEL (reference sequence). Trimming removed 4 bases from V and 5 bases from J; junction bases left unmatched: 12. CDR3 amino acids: CASSLPLTSGGETQYF. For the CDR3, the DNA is TGTGCCAGCAGCCTACCCTTGACCTCGGGGGGGGAGACCCAGTACTTC.

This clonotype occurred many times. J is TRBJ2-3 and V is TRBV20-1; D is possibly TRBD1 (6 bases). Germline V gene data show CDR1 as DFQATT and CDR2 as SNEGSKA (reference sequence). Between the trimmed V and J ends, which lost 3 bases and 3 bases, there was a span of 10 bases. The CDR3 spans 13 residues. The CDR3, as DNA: TGCAGTGCTAGGAAGGGGGTTACAGATACGCAGTATTTT. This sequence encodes CSARKGVTDTQYF.

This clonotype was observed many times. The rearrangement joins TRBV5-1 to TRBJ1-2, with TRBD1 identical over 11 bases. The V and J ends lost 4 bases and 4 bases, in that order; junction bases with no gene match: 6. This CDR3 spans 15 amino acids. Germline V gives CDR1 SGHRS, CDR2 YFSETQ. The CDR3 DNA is TGCGCCAGCAGCCTGGGACAGGGGGACGGCTATGGCTACACCTTC. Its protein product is CASSLGQGDGYGYTF.

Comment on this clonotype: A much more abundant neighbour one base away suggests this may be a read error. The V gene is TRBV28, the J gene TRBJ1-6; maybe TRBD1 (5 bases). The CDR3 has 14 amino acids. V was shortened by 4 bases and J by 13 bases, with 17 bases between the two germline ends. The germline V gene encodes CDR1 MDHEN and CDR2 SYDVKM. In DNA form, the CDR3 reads TGTGCCAGCAGTTCCCCCGGGGGTACGGTCCCCCTCCACTTT. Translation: CASSSPGGTVPLHF.

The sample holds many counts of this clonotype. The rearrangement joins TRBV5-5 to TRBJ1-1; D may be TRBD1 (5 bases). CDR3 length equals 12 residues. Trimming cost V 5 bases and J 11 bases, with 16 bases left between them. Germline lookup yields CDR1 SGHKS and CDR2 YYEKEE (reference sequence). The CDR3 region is CASSRGIGMAFF. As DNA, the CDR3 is TGTGCCAGCAGTAGGGGAATCGGTATGGCTTTCTTT.

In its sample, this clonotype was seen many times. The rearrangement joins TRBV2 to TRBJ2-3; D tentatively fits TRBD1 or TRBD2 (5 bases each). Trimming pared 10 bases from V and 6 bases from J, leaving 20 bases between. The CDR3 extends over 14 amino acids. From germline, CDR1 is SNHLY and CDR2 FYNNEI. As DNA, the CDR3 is TGTGCCACCAAGGGACCGTCTCCACGGGATACGCAGTATTTT. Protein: CATKGPSPRDTQYF.

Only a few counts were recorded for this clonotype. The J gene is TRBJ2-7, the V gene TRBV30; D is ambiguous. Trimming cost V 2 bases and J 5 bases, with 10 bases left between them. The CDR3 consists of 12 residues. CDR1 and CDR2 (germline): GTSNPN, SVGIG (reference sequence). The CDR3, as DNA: TGTGCCTGGAGTCGATCACAAGACGAGCAGTACTTC. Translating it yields CAWSRSQDEQYF.

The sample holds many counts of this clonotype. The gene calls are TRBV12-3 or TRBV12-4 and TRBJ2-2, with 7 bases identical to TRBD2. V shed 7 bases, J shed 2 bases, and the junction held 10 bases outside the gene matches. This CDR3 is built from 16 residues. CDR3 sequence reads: CASTHTRGFNTGELFF. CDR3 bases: TGTGCCAGCACCCACACGCGGGGGTTCAACACCGGGGAGCTGTTTTTT.

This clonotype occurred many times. CDR3 nucleotide sequence: TGTGCCAGCAGTCGCCTCGCAGGGGGCACTGAAGCTTTCTTT. Encoded protein: CASSRLAGGTEAFF. The chain has TRBV12-3 or TRBV12-4 and TRBJ1-1, with TRBD1 matching 7 bases. After removal of 5 bases from V and 4 bases from J, the junction contained 7 bases not matched to a gene. This CDR3 region has 14 residues.

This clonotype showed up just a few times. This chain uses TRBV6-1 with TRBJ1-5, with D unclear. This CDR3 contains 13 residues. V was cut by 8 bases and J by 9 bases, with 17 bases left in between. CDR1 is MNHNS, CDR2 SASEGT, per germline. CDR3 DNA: TGTGCCAGCTATGCAGCCCCCAGCGGGCCCCAGCATTTT. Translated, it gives CASYAAPSGPQHF.

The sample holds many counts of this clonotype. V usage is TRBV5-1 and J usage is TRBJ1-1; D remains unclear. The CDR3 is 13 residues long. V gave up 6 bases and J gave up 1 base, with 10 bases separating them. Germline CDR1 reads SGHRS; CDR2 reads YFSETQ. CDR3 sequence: CASIDQGNTEAFF. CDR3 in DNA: TGCGCCAGCATCGACCAAGGGAACACTGAAGCTTTCTTT. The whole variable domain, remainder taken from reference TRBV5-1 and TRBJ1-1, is KAGVTQTPRYLIKTRGQQVTLSCSPISGHRSVSWYQQTPGQGLQFLFEYFSETQRNKGNFPGRFSGRQFSNSRSEMNVSTLELGDSALYLCASIDQGNTEAFFGQGTRLTVV.

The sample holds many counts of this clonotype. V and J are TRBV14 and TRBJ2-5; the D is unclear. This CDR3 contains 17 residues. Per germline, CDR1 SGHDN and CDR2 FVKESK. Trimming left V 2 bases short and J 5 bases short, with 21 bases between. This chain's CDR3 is CASSQSTPWPKSETQYF. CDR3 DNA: TGTGCCAGCAGCCAATCCACGCCTTGGCCTAAATCGGAGACCCAGTACTTC.

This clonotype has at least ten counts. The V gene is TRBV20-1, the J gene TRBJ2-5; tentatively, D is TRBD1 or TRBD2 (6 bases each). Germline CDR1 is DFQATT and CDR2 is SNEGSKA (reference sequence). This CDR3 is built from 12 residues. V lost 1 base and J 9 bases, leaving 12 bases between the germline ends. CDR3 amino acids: CSARGSGAPQYF. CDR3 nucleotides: TGCAGTGCTAGAGGATCGGGGGCCCCCCAGTACTTC.